One and the same sample provided the 7 T cell receptor beta chains below, sequenced in a study of blood T cell repertoires in COVID-19. The protocol was immunoSEQ multiplex PCR, while the TCRdb copy is restricted to in-frame clones and leaves out a portion. The sample lists fewer than 200,000 clones, about 88% occurring once. The specimen sequenced was PBMCs or T cells enriched from blood (not recorded which). Source of these receptors: a man between 50 and 59 years old who had recovered from COVID-19.

J is TRBJ2-3 and V is TRBV4-2; 9 nucleotides match TRBD2. The germline V gene has CDR1 LGHNA and CDR2 YNFKEQ. Trimming cost V 0 bases and J 5 bases; bases outside gene matches: 6. CDR3 length: 16 residues. CDR3 in amino acids: CASSQDQAGGVDTQYF. CDR3 DNA: TGTGCCAGCAGCCAAGATCAGGCGGGGGGGGTAGATACGCAGTATTTT.

This chain uses TRBV7-3 with TRBJ1-2; D is undetermined. This CDR3 has 13 amino acids. V dropped 5 bases and J dropped 2 bases, with 9 bases sitting between them. Germline assignment: CDR1 SGHTA and CDR2 FQGTGA. CDR3 region: CASSPNKNYGYTF. Here the CDR3 DNA reads TGTGCCAGCAGCCCAAACAAAAACTATGGCTACACCTTC. Complete variable domain (other parts from reference TRBV7-3 and TRBJ1-2): GAGVSQTPSNKVTEKGKYVELRCDPISGHTALYWYRQSLGQGPEFLIYFQGTGAADDSGLPNDRFFAVRPEGSVSTLKIQRTERGDSAVYLCASSPNKNYGYTFGSGTRLTVV.

This clone appeared a single time. V usage is TRBV6-5 and J usage is TRBJ1-1; no definite D call. The CDR3 runs to 16 residues. Germline loops: CDR1 MNHEY, CDR2 SVGAGI. Trimming left V 0 bases short and J 2 bases short, with 13 bases between. CDR3 loop: CASSYSRYQTNTEAFF. CDR3 sequence (DNA): TGTGCCAGCAGTTACTCGAGGTACCAGACCAACACTGAAGCTTTCTTT.

V gene TRBV18 combines with J gene TRBJ1-5; tentatively, D is TRBD1 (5 bases). V was trimmed by 3 bases and J by 3 bases, leaving 6 bases between them. The germline V gene has CDR1 KGHSH and CDR2 LQKENI. CDR3 length equals 13 residues. CDR3: CASSPDNNQPQHF. The CDR3 DNA is TGTGCCAGCTCACCGGACAACAATCAGCCCCAGCATTTT.

The chain carries TRBV6-5 and TRBJ1-3; D gene unclear. This CDR3 contains 15 residues. V shed 0 bases and J shed 4 bases, with 10 bases lying between them. Germline lookup yields CDR1 MNHEY and CDR2 SVGAGI. CDR3 loop: CASSYSGDTGNTIYF. CDR3 nucleotides: TGTGCCAGCAGTTACTCTGGAGATACGGGAAACACCATATATTTT.

The rearrangement links TRBV19 to TRBJ2-1, with 7 bases identical to TRBD1. CDR1 is LNHDA and CDR2 is SQIVND in the germline V gene (reference sequence). The CDR3 is 16 amino acids. V gave up 5 bases and J gave up 0 bases; unmatched junction bases: 7. CDR3 DNA: TGTGCCAGTAGTCCCTCCCGGGACAGCTCCTACAATGAGCAGTTCTTC. This encodes CASSPSRDSSYNEQFF.

The chain couples TRBV19 to TRBJ2-7; the D is unclear. The CDR3 extends over 13 amino acids. Trimming took 1 base from V and 6 from J, leaving 10 bases between them. Germline CDR1 and CDR2: LNHDA and SQIVND (reference sequence). Here the CDR3 reads CASSIVSQAEQYF. The CDR3, as DNA: TGTGCCAGTAGTATAGTGTCCCAGGCCGAGCAGTACTTC.